This T cell receptor beta chain was captured by sequencing in a study of T cell responses to AZD1222 COVID-19 vaccine. Across the study: Whether given at about 4 or about 12 weeks, second doses were pooled.

Repertoires were generated with immunoSEQ multiplex PCR, while TCRdb's copy carries only in-frame clones and drops some. Of approximately 130,000 clones in the sample, approximately 94% were seen once. As to this clone: No antigen is known for it.

V was pared by 4 bases and J by 2 bases, with 11 bases between. This CDR3 has 14 amino acids. The germline V gene encodes CDR1 WSHSY and CDR2 SAAADI. Study results and caveats: Across spike, vaccine-associated CD4 TCRs were found, dominant at 160-218 and 743-854. No day 14 peak samples; only post-peak repertoires were characterized.

The chain recombines TRBV10-2 with TRBJ1-2; D possibly corresponds to TRBD1 (5 bases). This TCR was sampled from an adult in good health. The material sequenced was peripheral blood, taken on day 0 of AZD1222 vaccination. The CDR3 here is CASSVGRRNYGYTF. CDR3 DNA sequence: TGCGCCAGCAGTGTGGGACGTCGGAACTATGGCTACACCTTC.